These 5 T cell receptor beta chains share one sample of origin, sequenced in a study of cytotoxic CD8 clonotypes in ibrutinib-treated CLL. Repertoires were generated with immunoSEQ multiplex PCR, while TCRdb's copy carries only in-frame clones and drops some. The table includes around 150,000 clones, nearly 90% detected once. The source was PBMCs, collected at disease progression, from a patient treated with ibrutinib. These receptors came from a human donor with chronic lymphocytic leukemia.

The chain is built from TRBV6-6 and TRBJ2-7; TRBD2 agrees at 8 bases. V shed 4 bases and J 6 bases; nucleotides not matched to a gene: 14. Germline V gene sequence: CDR1 MNHNY, CDR2 SVGAGI (reference sequence). CDR3 length equals 16 residues. CDR3 nucleotide sequence: TGTGCCAGCAGTTCGTCTATGGCGGGAGGAGCCGCCGAGCAGTACTTC. As protein: CASSSSMAGGAAEQYF.

The chain recombines TRBV19 with TRBJ2-7; TRBD2 matches at 8 bases. The CDR3 is made up of 17 amino acids. V lost 4 bases, J lost 6 bases, and 17 bases stayed unmatched. CDR1 and CDR2 from the germline V gene are LNHDA and SQIVND (reference sequence). CDR3 residues: CASSSLPWSGRRGEQYF. DNA of the CDR3: TGTGCCAGTAGTAGCCTTCCATGGAGCGGGAGAAGAGGCGAGCAGTACTTC.

The table lists this clone with a count of one. The genes are TRBV30 and TRBJ2-2; TRBD2 aligns across 8 bases. CDR1 GTSNPN and CDR2 SVGIG come from the germline V gene (reference sequence). The V and J ends lost 2 bases and 2 bases, in that order; junction bases with no gene match: 1. CDR3 size: 14 residues. Here the CDR3 DNA reads TGTGCCTGGAGTAGCGGGAGTAACACCGGGGAGCTGTTTTTT. This gives the protein CAWSSGSNTGELFF.

The DNA for the CDR3 is TGTGCCATCAGAGAAGGGGAACTTACCTCTGGCAGAGGCTCCTACGAGCAGTACTTC. Residues: CAIREGELTSGRGSYEQYF. The chain recombines TRBV10-3 with TRBJ2-7; D is possibly TRBD1 (5 bases). The CDR3 contains 19 residues. CDR1 and CDR2 (germline): ENHRY, SYGVKD. V dropped 6 bases and J dropped 0 bases, with 27 bases sitting between them.

The chain links TRBV11-3 to TRBJ2-7; tentative D call: TRBD1 (6 bases). Germline V lookup: CDR1 SGHNT, CDR2 YENEEA. Trimming pared 2 bases from V and 0 bases from J, leaving 11 bases between. The CDR3 has 15 residues. The CDR3 nucleotides read TGTGCCAGCAGCTTAAATGGCAGGGGCTCCTACGAGCAGTACTTC. Translated: CASSLNGRGSYEQYF.